The 2 T cell receptor beta chains listed next were all sequenced from one sample in a study of blood T cell repertoires in COVID-19. Profiling relied on immunoSEQ multiplex PCR, and the TCRdb table lists in-frame clones only, not all of them. Of some 100,000 clones listed, approximately 86% are singletons. The sample comprised peripheral blood. These TCRs come from a man in his fifties or sixties with acute or convalescent COVID-19.

The chain joins TRBV19 to TRBJ2-2, with 7 positions matching TRBD1. The CDR3 is 12 amino acids. V shed 7 bases, J shed 6 bases, and the junction held 2 bases outside the gene matches. Germline V CDR1 and CDR2: LNHDA, SQIVND (reference sequence). The CDR3 loop is CASTGGPGELFF. CDR3 DNA: TGTGCCAGTACAGGGGGACCCGGGGAGCTGTTTTTT.

V usage is TRBV24-1 and J usage is TRBJ1-2; possible D gene TRBD1, 6 bases. V shed 4 bases and J shed 5 bases, with 13 bases lying between them. The CDR3 sequence is 14 residues long. Germline V gene lookup returns CDR1 KGHDR and CDR2 SFDVKD. CDR3 residues: CATSESGQPYGYTF. CDR3 in DNA: TGTGCCACCAGTGAATCAGGACAGCCGTATGGCTACACCTTC.